Reported below is one T cell receptor beta chain. Antigen unknown. Via MiXCR, TCRdb re-called the reads, giving one row per CDR3 protein. The sample carries 830,000 or so distinct CDR3 sequences, approximately 29% recorded once. The data belong to a study of T cell repertoires in cytomegalovirus infection. Overall study context: Recently described HLA-C-restricted plus well-studied HLA-B-restricted CMV epitopes were used. An indication of both CMV infection and matching HLA type came from public TCR beta signatures.

Between the trimmed V and J ends, which lost 7 bases and 6 bases, there was a span of 7 bases. The CDR3 covers 11 residues. Germline CDR1 is MNHEY and CDR2 is SMNVEV (reference sequence). Notes on the study in general: CMV-specific HLA-C-restricted TCR beta clonotypes dominated the ex vivo response.

The receptor was isolated from a human donor in good health (CMV status not recorded). Some clones in this sample may be carry-over from other donors' samples. The chain carries TRBV27 and TRBJ2-1; unclear D gene. The specimen was cultured CD8+ T cells from PBMCs, collected from culture after CMV antigen stimulation. The CDR3 loop reads CASIRVNEQFF. CDR3 coding DNA: TGTGCCAGCATAAGGGTCAATGAGCAGTTCTTC.